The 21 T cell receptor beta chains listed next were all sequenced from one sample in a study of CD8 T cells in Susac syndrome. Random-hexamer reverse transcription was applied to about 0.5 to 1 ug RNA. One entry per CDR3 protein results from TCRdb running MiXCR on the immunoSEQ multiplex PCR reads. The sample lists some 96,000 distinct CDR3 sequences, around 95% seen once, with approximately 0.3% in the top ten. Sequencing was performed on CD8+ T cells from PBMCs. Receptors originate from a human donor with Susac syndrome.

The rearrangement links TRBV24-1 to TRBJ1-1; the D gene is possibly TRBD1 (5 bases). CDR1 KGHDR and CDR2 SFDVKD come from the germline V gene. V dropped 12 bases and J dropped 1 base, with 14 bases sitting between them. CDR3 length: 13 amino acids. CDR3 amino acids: CASRSGTNTEAFF. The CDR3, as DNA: TGTGCCTCCCGGTCGGGGACGAACACTGAAGCTTTCTTT.

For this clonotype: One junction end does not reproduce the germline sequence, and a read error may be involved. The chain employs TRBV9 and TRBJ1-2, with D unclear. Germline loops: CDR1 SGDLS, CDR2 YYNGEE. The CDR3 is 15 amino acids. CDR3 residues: CASSVGNLANYGYIF. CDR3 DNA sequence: TGTGCCAGCAGCGTAGGTAACCTAGCTAACTATGGCTACATCTTC.

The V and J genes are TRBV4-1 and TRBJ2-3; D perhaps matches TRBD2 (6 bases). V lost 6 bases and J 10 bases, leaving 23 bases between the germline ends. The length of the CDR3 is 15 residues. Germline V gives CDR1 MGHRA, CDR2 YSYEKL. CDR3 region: CASRGTGTANVSQYF. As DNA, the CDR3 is TGCGCCAGCAGAGGTACCGGGACTGCTAACGTTTCGCAGTATTTT.

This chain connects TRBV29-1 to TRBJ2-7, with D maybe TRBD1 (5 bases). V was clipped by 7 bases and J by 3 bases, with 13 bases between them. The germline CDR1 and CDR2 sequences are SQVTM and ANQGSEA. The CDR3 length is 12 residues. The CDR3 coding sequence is TGCAGCGCTCTGGACATCCTCTACGAGCAGTACTTC. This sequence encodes CSALDILYEQYF.

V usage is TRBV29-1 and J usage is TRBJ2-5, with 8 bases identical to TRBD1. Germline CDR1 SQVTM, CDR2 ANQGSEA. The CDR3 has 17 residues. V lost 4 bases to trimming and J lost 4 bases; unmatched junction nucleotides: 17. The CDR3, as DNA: TGCAGCGTTGGCCCAAGAGGGTCAGGGGGCTGGGGAGAGACCCAGTACTTC. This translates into CSVGPRGSGGWGETQYF.

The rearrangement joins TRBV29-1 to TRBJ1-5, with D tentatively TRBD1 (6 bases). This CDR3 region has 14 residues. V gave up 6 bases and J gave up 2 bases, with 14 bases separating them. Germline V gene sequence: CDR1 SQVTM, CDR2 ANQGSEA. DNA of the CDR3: TGCAGCGTCCAACAGGGTGACGGCAATCAGCCCCAGCATTTT. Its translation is CSVQQGDGNQPQHF.

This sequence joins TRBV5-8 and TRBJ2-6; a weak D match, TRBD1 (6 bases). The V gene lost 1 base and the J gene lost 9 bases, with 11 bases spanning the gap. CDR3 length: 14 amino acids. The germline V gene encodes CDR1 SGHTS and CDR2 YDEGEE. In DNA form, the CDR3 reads TGTGCCAGCAGCTTGACACAGGGCTACAACGTCCTGACTTTC. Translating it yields CASSLTQGYNVLTF.

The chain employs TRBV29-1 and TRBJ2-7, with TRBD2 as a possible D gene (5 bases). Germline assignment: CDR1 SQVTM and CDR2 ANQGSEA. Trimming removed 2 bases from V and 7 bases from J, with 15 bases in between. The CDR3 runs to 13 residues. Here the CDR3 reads CSVERGRAGEQYF. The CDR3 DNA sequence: TGCAGCGTTGAACGGGGTAGGGCTGGAGAGCAGTACTTC.

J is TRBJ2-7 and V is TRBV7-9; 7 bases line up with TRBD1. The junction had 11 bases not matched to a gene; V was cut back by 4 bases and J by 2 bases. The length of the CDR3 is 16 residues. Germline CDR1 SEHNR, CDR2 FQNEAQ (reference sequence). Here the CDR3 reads CASSSGGPGPPYEQYF. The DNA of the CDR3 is TGTGCCAGCAGCTCAGGGGGTCCAGGCCCCCCCTACGAGCAGTACTTC.

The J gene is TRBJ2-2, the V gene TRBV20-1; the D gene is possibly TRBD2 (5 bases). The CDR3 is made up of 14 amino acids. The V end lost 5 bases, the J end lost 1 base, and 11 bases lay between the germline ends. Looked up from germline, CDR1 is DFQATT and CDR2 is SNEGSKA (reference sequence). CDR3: CSAPLAGNTGELFF. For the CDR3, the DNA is TGCAGTGCTCCCCTGGCGGGGAACACCGGGGAGCTGTTTTTT.

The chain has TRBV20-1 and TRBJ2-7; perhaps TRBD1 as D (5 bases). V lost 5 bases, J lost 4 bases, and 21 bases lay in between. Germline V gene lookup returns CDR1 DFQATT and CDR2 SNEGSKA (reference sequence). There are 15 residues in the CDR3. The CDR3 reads CSAQRSPGYSYEQYF. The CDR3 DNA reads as TGCAGTGCTCAGAGGTCCCCAGGGTACTCGTACGAGCAGTACTTC.

CDR3 protein: CASSHQGEETQYF. The CDR3 DNA reads as TGCGCCAGCAGCCACCAGGGAGAGGAGACCCAGTACTTC. The V call is TRBV4-1, the J call TRBJ2-5, with D perhaps assigned TRBD1 or TRBD2 (5 bases each). The CDR3 runs 13 residues. The V and J ends lost 3 bases and 5 bases respectively, with 10 bases between them. Germline loops: CDR1 MGHRA, CDR2 YSYEKL.

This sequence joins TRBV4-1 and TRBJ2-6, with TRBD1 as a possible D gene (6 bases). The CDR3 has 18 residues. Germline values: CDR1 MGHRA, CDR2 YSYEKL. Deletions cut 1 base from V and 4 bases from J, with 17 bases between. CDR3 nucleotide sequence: TGCGCCAGCAGCCAAGGGCTTGCCAGGGGAGCCGGGGCCAACGTCCTGACTTTC. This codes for CASSQGLARGAGANVLTF.

The CDR3 region is CASSPLDPSPYEQYF. The CDR3, as DNA: TGTGCCAGCAGTCCCTTAGACCCTTCGCCCTACGAGCAGTACTTC. The J gene is TRBJ2-7, the V gene TRBV27; D remains unclear. The V gene lost 5 bases and the J gene lost 2 bases, with 16 bases spanning the gap. The CDR3 covers 15 residues. Germline loops: CDR1 MNHEY, CDR2 SMNVEV (reference sequence).

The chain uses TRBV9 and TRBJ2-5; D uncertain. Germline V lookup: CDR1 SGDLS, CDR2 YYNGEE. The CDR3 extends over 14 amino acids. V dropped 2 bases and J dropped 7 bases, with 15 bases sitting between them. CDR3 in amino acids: CASSVTDGYGTQYF. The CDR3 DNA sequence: TGTGCCAGCAGCGTGACTGACGGCTATGGGACCCAGTACTTC.

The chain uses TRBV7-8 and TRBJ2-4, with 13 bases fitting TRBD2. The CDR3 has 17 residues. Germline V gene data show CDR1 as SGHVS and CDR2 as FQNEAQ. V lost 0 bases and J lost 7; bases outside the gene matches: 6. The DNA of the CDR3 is TGTGCCAGCAGCTTAGCACTAGCGGGGGGGCCGCGGAACATTCAGTACTTC. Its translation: CASSLALAGGPRNIQYF. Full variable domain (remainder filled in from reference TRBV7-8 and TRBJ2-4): GAGVSQSPRYKVAKRGQDVALRCDPISGHVSLFWYQQALGQGPEFLTYFQNEAQLDKSGLPSDRFFAERPEGSVSTLKIQRTQQEDSAVYLCASSLALAGGPRNIQYFGAGTRLSVL.

Here the CDR3 reads CASSQDSGTSNQPQHF. The CDR3 DNA sequence: TGTGCCAGCAGCCAAGATTCAGGGACGAGCAATCAGCCCCAGCATTTT. The chain combines TRBV3-1 with TRBJ1-5, with TRBD1 as a possible D gene (5 bases). Per the germline V gene, CDR1 is LGHDT and CDR2 is YNNKEL (reference sequence). The CDR3 is 16 amino acids. Trimming removed 0 bases from V and 1 base from J, with 10 bases in between.

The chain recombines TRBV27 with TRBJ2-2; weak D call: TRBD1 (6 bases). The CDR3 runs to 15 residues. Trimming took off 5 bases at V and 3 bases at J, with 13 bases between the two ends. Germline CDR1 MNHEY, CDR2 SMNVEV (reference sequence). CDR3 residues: CASSAQGDYTGELFF. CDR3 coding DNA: TGTGCCAGCAGTGCACAGGGAGATTACACCGGGGAGCTGTTTTTT.

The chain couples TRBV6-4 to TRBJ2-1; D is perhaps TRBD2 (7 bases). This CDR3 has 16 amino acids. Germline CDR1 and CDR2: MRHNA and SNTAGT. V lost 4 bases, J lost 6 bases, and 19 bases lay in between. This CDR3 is CASSAKAGEGGNEQFF. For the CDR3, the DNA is TGTGCCAGCAGTGCGAAGGCGGGGGAAGGGGGCAATGAGCAGTTCTTC.

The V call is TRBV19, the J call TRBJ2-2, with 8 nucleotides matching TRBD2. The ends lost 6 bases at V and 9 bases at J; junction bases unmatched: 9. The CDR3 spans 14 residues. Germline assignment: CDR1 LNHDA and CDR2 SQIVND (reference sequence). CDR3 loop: CASRGIAGPRELFF. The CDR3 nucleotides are TGTGCCAGTAGGGGGATAGCGGGACCGCGGGAGCTGTTTTTT.

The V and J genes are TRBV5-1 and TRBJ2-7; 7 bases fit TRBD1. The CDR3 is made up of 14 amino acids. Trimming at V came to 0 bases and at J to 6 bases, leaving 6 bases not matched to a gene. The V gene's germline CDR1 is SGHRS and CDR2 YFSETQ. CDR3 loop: CASSLDRQGGEQYF. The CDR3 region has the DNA TGCGCCAGCAGCTTGGATAGACAGGGCGGCGAGCAGTACTTC.